This T cell receptor (beta chain) is from a study of T cells in Graves' hyperthyroidism and ophthalmopathy. No progression to ophthalmopathy during 18 months of follow-up defined stable disease. The CDR3 regions of TCR beta were amplified from RNA transcripts. RT-PCR in the first round (using the HTBI primer set) targeted the TCR CDR3. MiXCR was run by TCRdb on the multiplex PCR reads, yielding one entry per CDR3 protein. The top ten hold roughly 8.2% of the sample, which has under 700,000 distinct CDR3 sequences, 35% to 55% seen once. This CDR3 has 12 amino acids. Trimming left V 5 bases short and J 9 bases short, with 11 bases between. Germline CDR1 SNHLY, CDR2 FYNNEI. This clonotype was seen a handful of times.

The sequence was obtained from a woman aged 18-29 years with Graves' hyperthyroidism. The source material was peripheral blood or thyroid tissue (not recorded which). V and J are TRBV2 and TRBJ1-3; the D is unclear. CDR3: CASSLLGGTIYF. CDR3 DNA: TGTGCCAGCAGTTTATTGGGCGGCACCATATATTTT.